This T cell receptor (beta chain) was retrieved from a study of cytomegalovirus exposure and HLA in healthy donors. A multiplex PCR was run with 60 Vbeta primers and 13 Jbeta primers. The data were produced by immunoSEQ multiplex PCR, yet TCRdb's version contains in-frame clones alone and is incomplete. The sample has over 150,000 clones; roughly 87% are singletons. Germline CDR1 is SGHTA and CDR2 is FQGNSA. V was cut by 5 bases and J by 9 bases, with 11 bases left in between. The CDR3 is 12 amino acids. The sample consisted of PBMCs. V usage is TRBV7-2 and J usage is TRBJ1-5; possible D gene TRBD1, 6 bases. The clonotype was recovered from a girl aged 10-17 years in good health and CMV-seropositive. In nucleotides, the CDR3 is TGTGCCAGCAGCCCTACAGGGTCGCCCCAGCATTTT. Encoded protein: CASSPTGSPQHF.